These 24 T cell receptor beta chains were sequenced from one sample in a study of T-cell memory formation after mild COVID-19. From the 5' RACE reads, TCRdb called clonotypes with MiXCR, one entry per CDR3 protein. The sample consists of about 210,000 distinct CDR3 sequences, about 10% of them appearing once. The specimen was PBMCs or a T cell subset sorted from them (not recorded which). The source is a man between 18 and 35 years old who had mild COVID-19 (a few samples of this study predate the infection). Cell type and time point are not known.

The genes are TRBV7-2 and TRBJ2-6, with D perhaps matching TRBD2 (5 bases). This CDR3 region has 15 residues. The V and J ends lost 3 bases and 4 bases respectively, with 10 bases between them. Germline V gene sequence: CDR1 SGHTA, CDR2 FQGNSA. In nucleotides, the CDR3 is TGTGCCAGCAGCTTCGAGCGGTGGGGGGCCAACGTCCTGACTTTC. Protein product: CASSFERWGANVLTF.

This chain links TRBV7-2 with TRBJ2-3; 13 bases align to TRBD2. Germline trimming cut 5 bases from V and 1 base from J; bases unmatched to any gene: 6. Germline loops: CDR1 SGHTA, CDR2 FQGNSA. The CDR3 extends over 17 amino acids. The CDR3 nucleotides are TGTGCCAGCAGCCGCCGACTAGCGGGGGGACGCACAGATACGCAGTATTTT. It is translated as CASSRRLAGGRTDTQYF.

This clonotype was counted ten times or more. The genes are TRBV12-3 or TRBV12-4 and TRBJ1-2; 8 bases map to TRBD1. After removal of 6 bases from V and 9 bases from J, the junction contained 15 bases not matched to a gene. This CDR3 contains 15 residues. The CDR3 DNA reads TGTGCCAGCAGAGACCAGGGGGCGCGATCTATGAGCTACACCTTC. Its translation: CASRDQGARSMSYTF.

This clonotype was counted a few times. V gene TRBV7-9 combines with J gene TRBJ1-1, with D perhaps matching TRBD1 (5 bases). V lost 6 bases to trimming and J lost 11 bases, with 13 bases between them. Germline V gene data show CDR1 as SEHNR and CDR2 as FQNEAQ (reference sequence). CDR3 length: 11 amino acids. The CDR3 bases are TGTGCCAGCAGGACAGCAAGGGATGCTTTCTTT. This codes for CASRTARDAFF.

The gene calls are TRBV18 and TRBJ1-2; D unclear. The CDR3 has 15 amino acids. Germline V lookup: CDR1 KGHSH, CDR2 LQKENI. Trimming removed 0 bases from V and 0 bases from J, with 8 bases in between. The CDR3 DNA reads TGTGCCAGCTCACCACCGTTTAGCACTAACTATGGCTACACCTTC. This gives the protein CASSPPFSTNYGYTF.

The J gene is TRBJ2-5, the V gene TRBV28; 7 bases are a match to TRBD1. V was clipped by 2 bases and J by 5 bases; unmatched bases: 5. Germline V gene lookup returns CDR1 MDHEN and CDR2 SYDVKM. The CDR3 covers 14 residues. The CDR3 spells CASSLNRGTETQYF. The CDR3 DNA follows: TGTGCCAGCAGTTTAAACAGGGGAACTGAGACCCAGTACTTC.

This clonotype appeared a few times. The rearrangement uses TRBV20-1 and TRBJ2-3; unclear D gene. Germline V gene lookup returns CDR1 DFQATT and CDR2 SNEGSKA (reference sequence). Trimming left V 1 base short and J 2 bases short, with 7 bases between. This CDR3 is 13 amino acids long. CDR3 bases: TGCAGTGCTAGAGGCCCGTACACAGATACGCAGTATTTT. Its translation: CSARGPYTDTQYF.

This clonotype was counted many times. The V and J genes are TRBV15 and TRBJ2-7, with D unresolved. CDR1 is LNHNV, CDR2 YYDKDF, per germline (reference sequence). The CDR3 extends over 16 amino acids. V was clipped by 3 bases and J by 0 bases, with 15 bases between them. The CDR3, as DNA: TGTGCCACCAGCAGGTTGAGCAGGTCGGGCTCCTACGAGCAGTACTTC. It yields the protein CATSRLSRSGSYEQYF.

This chain links TRBV5-1 with TRBJ2-7; 9 bases map to TRBD1. Germline trimming cut 4 bases from V and 4 bases from J; bases unmatched to any gene: 9. The germline V gene encodes CDR1 SGHRS and CDR2 YFSETQ. CDR3 length equals 15 residues. The CDR3 sequence is CASSGSGQGAYEQYF. The CDR3, as DNA: TGCGCCAGCAGCGGATCGGGACAGGGTGCGTACGAGCAGTACTTC.

The table lists this clonotype with a few counts. The chain joins TRBV20-1 to TRBJ2-7; D gene ambiguous. The V gene lost 6 bases and the J gene lost 4 bases, with 16 bases spanning the gap. Germline V gene lookup returns CDR1 DFQATT and CDR2 SNEGSKA (reference sequence). CDR3 length equals 13 residues. In nucleotides, the CDR3 is TGCAGTGCCCTCCACCCAGTGCTATACGAGCAGTACGTC. Its protein product is CSALHPVLYEQYV.

This clonotype was detected many times. The chain joins TRBV7-9 to TRBJ2-3; no firm D call. From germline, CDR1 is SEHNR and CDR2 FQNEAQ (reference sequence). This CDR3 spans 15 amino acids. V was shortened by 0 bases and J by 4 bases, with 11 bases between the two germline ends. The CDR3 DNA is TGTGCCAGCAGCTTAGCGCCTGGGCAGTCAGATACGCAGTATTTT. Encoded protein: CASSLAPGQSDTQYF. Looking up the rest from reference TRBV7-9 and TRBJ2-3 gives the full variable domain: DTGVSQNPRHKITKRGQNVTFRCDPISEHNRLYWYRQTLGQGPEFLTYFQNEAQLEKSRLLSDRFSAERPKGSFSTLEIQRTEQGDSAMYLCASSLAPGQSDTQYFGPGTRLTVL.

V gene TRBV6-5 combines with J gene TRBJ2-7, with 12 bases lining up with TRBD1. The CDR3 is 15 residues long. Germline V gives CDR1 MNHEY, CDR2 SVGAGI. Trimming took 5 bases from V and 4 from J; bases not matched to a gene: 6. CDR3 DNA: TGTGCCAGCAGTCGCGGGACAGGGGGCGCTTACGAGCAGTACGTC. Translation: CASSRGTGGAYEQYV.

Only a few counts were recorded for this clonotype. This chain joins TRBV6-5 and TRBJ1-6; D call uncertain. The CDR3 length is 14 residues. Germline V CDR1 and CDR2: MNHEY, SVGAGI. Trimming shortened V by 6 bases and J by 13 bases, and 19 bases separated the two germline ends. CDR3 amino acids: CASRAPGNSGPLHF. The CDR3 nucleotides read TGTGCCAGCAGGGCCCCCGGTAACTCGGGGCCCCTCCACTTT.

This sequence joins TRBV28 and TRBJ1-5; 8 bases map to TRBD1. The germline V gene encodes CDR1 MDHEN and CDR2 SYDVKM. There are 15 residues in the CDR3. The junction had 7 bases not matched to a gene; V was cut back by 7 bases and J by 2 bases. The CDR3 sequence is CASTSQGAGNQPQHF. The CDR3 DNA is TGTGCCAGCACCTCCCAGGGGGCCGGCAATCAGCCCCAGCATTTT.

This clonotype appeared a few times. The chain uses TRBV9 and TRBJ2-1; D unclear. The V gene lost 2 bases and the J gene lost 4 bases, with 10 bases spanning the gap. Germline loops: CDR1 SGDLS, CDR2 YYNGEE. This CDR3 spans 14 amino acids. CDR3 sequence: CASSVAVTYNEQFF. In DNA, the CDR3 is TGTGCCAGCAGCGTTGCGGTTACTTACAATGAGCAGTTCTTC.

This clonotype came up many times. The chain carries TRBV7-9 and TRBJ2-5; tentative D call: TRBD1 (6 bases). The CDR3 is made up of 14 amino acids. V was cut by 2 bases and J by 5 bases, with 12 bases left in between. Germline V gene data show CDR1 as SEHNR and CDR2 as FQNEAQ (reference sequence). The CDR3 nucleotides read TGTGCCAGCAGCTTATCGCCCAGGGGTGAGACCCAGTACTTC. Its protein is CASSLSPRGETQYF.

The chain recombines TRBV12-3 or TRBV12-4 with TRBJ2-5; TRBD2 matches 12 bases. The CDR3 covers 15 residues. Losses at the gene ends were 3 bases for V and 5 bases for J; bases not matched to a gene: 4. Written as DNA, the CDR3 is TGTGCCAGCAGTTTTGTGACTAGCGGGGGTGAGACCCAGTACTTC. Protein product: CASSFVTSGGETQYF.

This chain connects TRBV5-1 to TRBJ1-2; weak D call: TRBD1 (5 bases). Germline lookup yields CDR1 SGHRS and CDR2 YFSETQ. This CDR3 has 14 amino acids. The germline V and J ends were trimmed by 0 bases and 7 bases, with 13 bases remaining between them. DNA of the CDR3: TGCGCCAGCAGCTTGGCCTCTGACAGTCCTGGCTACACCTTC. Amino acid sequence: CASSLASDSPGYTF.

The chain has TRBV21-1 and TRBJ2-3; the table assigns TRBD1, which was not confirmed against the DNA. TRBV21-1 is classified as a pseudogene. This CDR3 has 16 amino acids. This CDR3 is CASSKQDRGSTDTQYF. In DNA form, the CDR3 reads TGTGCCAGCAGCAAACAGGACAGGGGAAGCACAGATACGCAGTATTTT.

This clonotype was observed many times. The chain is built from TRBV29-1 and TRBJ1-1, with 7 positions matching TRBD1. V lost 6 bases to trimming and J lost 4 bases; unmatched junction nucleotides: 11. The CDR3 extends over 14 amino acids. The germline V gene encodes CDR1 SQVTM and CDR2 ANQGSEA. The CDR3 reads CSVQQGPRSTEAFF. The DNA of the CDR3 is TGCAGCGTACAACAGGGGCCAAGGAGCACTGAAGCTTTCTTT.

The chain couples TRBV6-5 to TRBJ1-2; TRBD1 aligns across 8 bases. Germline V gene lookup returns CDR1 MNHEY and CDR2 SVGAGI. The CDR3 spans 14 residues. The J segment lost 4 bases and the V segment lost 7 bases, leaving 8 bases of the junction unmatched. CDR3 protein: CASKGQVMGYGYTF. CDR3 DNA sequence: TGTGCCAGCAAGGGACAGGTCATGGGCTATGGCTACACCTTC.

This clonotype appeared many times. The chain uses TRBV7-2 and TRBJ2-3, with D maybe TRBD2 (5 bases). Trimming took 2 bases from V and 2 from J, leaving 8 bases between them. This CDR3 contains 14 residues. Germline CDR1 SGHTA, CDR2 FQGNSA. CDR3 DNA sequence: TGTGCCAGCAGCTTAACTAGTTCCACAGATACGCAGTATTTT. This codes for CASSLTSSTDTQYF.

This clonotype appeared many times. The chain carries TRBV7-2 and TRBJ1-4; D remains ambiguous. The CDR3 is 12 residues long. CDR1 is SGHTA, CDR2 FQGNSA, per germline. Between the trimmed V and J ends, which lost 2 bases and 4 bases, there was a span of 2 bases. The DNA for the CDR3 is TGTGCCAGCAGCTTAAATAATGAAAAACTGTTTTTT. As protein: CASSLNNEKLFF.

This clonotype was found a few times. The rearrangement links TRBV10-3 to TRBJ2-5; TRBD1 matches 7 bases. V shed 5 bases and J 3 bases; nucleotides not matched to a gene: 6. Germline assignment: CDR1 ENHRY and CDR2 SYGVKD. This CDR3 comprises 14 residues. The CDR3 DNA reads as TGTGCCATCAGTCAACAGGGGTCAGAAGAGACCCAGTACTTC. It encodes CAISQQGSEETQYF.